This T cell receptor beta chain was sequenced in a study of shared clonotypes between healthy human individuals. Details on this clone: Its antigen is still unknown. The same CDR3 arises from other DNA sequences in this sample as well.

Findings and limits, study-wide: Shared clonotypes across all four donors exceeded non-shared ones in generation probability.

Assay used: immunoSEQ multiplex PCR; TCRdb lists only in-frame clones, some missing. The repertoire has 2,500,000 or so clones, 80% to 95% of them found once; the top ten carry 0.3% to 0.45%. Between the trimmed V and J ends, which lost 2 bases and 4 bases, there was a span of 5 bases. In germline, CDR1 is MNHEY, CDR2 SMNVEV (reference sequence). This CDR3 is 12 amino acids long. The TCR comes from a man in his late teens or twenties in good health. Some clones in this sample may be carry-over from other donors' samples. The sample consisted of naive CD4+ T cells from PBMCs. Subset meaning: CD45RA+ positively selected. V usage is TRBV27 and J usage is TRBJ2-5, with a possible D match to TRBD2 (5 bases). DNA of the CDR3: TGTGCCAGCAGTTTACGGGGAGAGACCCAGTACTTC. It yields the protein CASSLRGETQYF.